The 30 T cell receptor beta chains below were found in one sample sequenced in a study of T cells expressing NK-cell markers. Using the 5' RACE reads, TCRdb records one entry per CDR3 protein without DNA. This listing includes roughly 180,000 distinct CDR3 sequences. The sequenced sample consisted of blood T cells: a sorted CD56 or NKG2C T cell subset, CD4+ or CD8+ T cells, or bulk PBMC T cells (not recorded which). The source of these receptors is a woman aged 18 to 75 in good health.

V is TRBV7-2 and J is TRBJ1-2; absent DNA, TCRdb's TRBD1 call cannot be checked. This CDR3 is 15 amino acids long. CDR1 and CDR2 from the germline V gene are SGHTA and FQGNSA. The CDR3: CASSLYTPRGYGYTF.

This rearrangement joins TRBV15 to TRBJ2-7; TCRdb indicates TRBD1, and absent DNA this call remains unverified. This CDR3 has 13 residues. CDR1 LNHNV and CDR2 YYDKDF come from the germline V gene (reference sequence). The CDR3 region is CATSRSRGVEQYF. Filled out from reference TRBV15 and TRBJ2-7, the complete variable domain reads DAMVIQNPRYQVTQFGKPVTLSCSQTLNHNVMYWYQQKSSQAPKLLFHYYDKDFNNEADTPDNFQSRRPNTSFCFLDIRSPGLGDTAMYLCATSRSRGVEQYFGPGTRLTVT.

This chain joins TRBV9 and TRBJ2-5; TCRdb lists TRBD1, though no DNA is available to test this call. Germline loops: CDR1 SGDLS, CDR2 YYNGEE. The CDR3 loop spans 14 amino acids. The CDR3 loop is CASSQRQDQATQYF.

V is TRBV5-1 and J is TRBJ2-5. The CDR3 extends over 14 amino acids. Per the germline V gene, CDR1 is SGHRS and CDR2 is YFSETQ. The CDR3 sequence: CASSFHLEWETQYF.

The chain employs TRBV12-3 or TRBV12-4 and TRBJ2-7; the TCRdb call, TRBD2, lacks DNA for checking. The CDR3 extends over 13 amino acids. CDR3 protein: CASRRTSGSLKYF.

The chain has TRBV7-6 and TRBJ2-3; TCRdb selects TRBD2, and the lack of DNA leaves this call unchecked. CDR1 and CDR2 from the germline V gene are SGHVS and FNYEAQ. The CDR3 contains 17 residues. Here the CDR3 reads CASSLAGTSAFTDTQYF.

The chain links TRBV29-1 to TRBJ1-2; TCRdb indicates TRBD1, and absent DNA this call remains unverified. The germline gives CDR1 SQVTM, CDR2 ANQGSEA. CDR3 length equals 13 residues. CDR3 sequence: CSVETGADYGYTF.

V is TRBV7-3 and J is TRBJ2-3. The CDR3 is 14 amino acids. Germline V gene data show CDR1 as SGHTA and CDR2 as FQGTGA. CDR3 in amino acids: CASSYYGVTDTQYF.

The CDR3 is CASIGGTSNQPQHF. This chain connects TRBV28 to TRBJ1-5. CDR1 is MDHEN and CDR2 is SYDVKM in the germline V gene. The length of the CDR3 is 14 residues.

This chain uses TRBV6-1 with TRBJ2-1. CDR3 length: 14 amino acids. CDR1 and CDR2 from the germline V gene are MNHNS and SASEGT. The CDR3 region is CASRTTVSYNEQFF.

J is TRBJ1-2 and V is TRBV3-1; without DNA, the TCRdb call of TRBD1 cannot be checked. The germline V gene encodes CDR1 LGHDT and CDR2 YNNKEL (reference sequence). There are 16 residues in the CDR3. The CDR3 loop is CASSQEIHRGFYGYTF.

This clonotype is called medium-sized (0.01 to 0.1%) based on its frequency. This chain links TRBV29-1 with TRBJ2-3; TCRdb's D gene call, TRBD2, goes unchecked for lack of DNA. This CDR3 contains 13 residues. Looked up from germline, CDR1 is SQVTM and CDR2 is ANQGSEA. The CDR3 reads CSAQRGGTDTQYF.

This rearrangement joins TRBV4-2 to TRBJ2-2; TCRdb gives TRBD2 as the D gene, but with no DNA this cannot be confirmed. CDR3 length equals 17 residues. Germline values: CDR1 LGHNA, CDR2 YNFKEQ. The CDR3 sequence: CASSQNSLAANTGELSF.

V is TRBV14 and J is TRBJ2-2; TCRdb reports TRBD1, a call that lacks DNA to check it against. The germline V gene encodes CDR1 SGHDN and CDR2 FVKESK. The CDR3 loop spans 14 amino acids. The CDR3 sequence is CASSPGINTGELFF.

This chain uses TRBV12-3 or TRBV12-4 with TRBJ2-3; the D call of TRBD2 rests on TCRdb alone, since no DNA is present to check it. The CDR3 has 15 amino acids. CDR3 region: CASSIYSGRTDTQYF.

The chain carries TRBV6-1 and TRBJ1-6. CDR3 length: 14 residues. Germline assignment: CDR1 MNHNS and CDR2 SASEGT. The CDR3: CASTQDSGHSPLHF.

This chain joins TRBV20-1 and TRBJ1-6; absent DNA, TCRdb's TRBD1 call cannot be checked. Germline V gene sequence: CDR1 DFQATT, CDR2 SNEGSKA (reference sequence). This CDR3 region has 17 residues. CDR3 sequence: CSARGAGGSSYNSPLHF.

The chain combines TRBV6-1 with TRBJ2-1; TCRdb selects TRBD1, and the lack of DNA leaves this call unchecked. The CDR3 loop spans 15 amino acids. Germline V lookup: CDR1 MNHNS, CDR2 SASEGT. The CDR3 sequence: CASSNGGTGDNEQFF.

The V gene is TRBV3-1, the J gene TRBJ2-6; as DNA is missing, the TRBD1 call by TCRdb cannot be tested. Germline lookup yields CDR1 LGHDT and CDR2 YNNKEL (reference sequence). CDR3 size: 14 residues. CDR3 amino acids: CASSPLGGFNVLTF. The whole variable domain, filled in from reference TRBV3-1 and TRBJ2-6, reads DTAVSQTPKYLVTQMGNDKSIKCEQNLGHDTMYWYKQDSKKFLKIMFSYNNKELIINETVPNRFSPKSPDKAHLNLHINSLELGDSAVYFCASSPLGGFNVLTFGAGSRLTVL.

The CDR3 is CSATGTGFFYEQYF. The genes are TRBV20-1 and TRBJ2-7; TCRdb indicates TRBD1, and absent DNA this call remains unverified. Germline V CDR1 and CDR2: DFQATT, SNEGSKA (reference sequence). This CDR3 contains 14 residues.

The chain recombines TRBV4-1 with TRBJ2-3; TCRdb's D call of TRBD2 is untestable without DNA. CDR1 is MGHRA and CDR2 is YSYEKL in the germline V gene. This CDR3 region has 15 residues. The CDR3 is CASGTSGRSTDTQYF.

The chain has TRBV28 and TRBJ1-6; with no DNA, the TCRdb D assignment of TRBD1 cannot be verified. This CDR3 has 16 residues. Germline V lookup: CDR1 MDHEN, CDR2 SYDVKM. CDR3 loop: CASSEPRTALDSPLHF.

The rearrangement joins TRBV29-1 to TRBJ2-3; TCRdb returns TRBD1, unconfirmable since there is no DNA. The CDR3 covers 14 residues. The germline CDR1 and CDR2 sequences are SQVTM and ANQGSEA. The CDR3 reads CSVGGQGTTDTQYF.

The chain has TRBV9 and TRBJ2-1; lacking DNA, the TRBD2 call made by TCRdb goes unchecked. The length of the CDR3 is 19 residues. Germline V lookup: CDR1 SGDLS, CDR2 YYNGEE. The CDR3 is CASSAHTSGRAGAYNEQFF.

V and J are TRBV29-1 and TRBJ2-1; TCRdb gives TRBD2 as the D gene, but with no DNA this cannot be confirmed. Looked up from germline, CDR1 is SQVTM and CDR2 is ANQGSEA. CDR3 length: 13 residues. The CDR3 loop reads CSGSGTSGRKQFF.

CDR3 region: CASSLAHSKTDTQYF. The V call is TRBV7-2, the J call TRBJ2-3. The CDR3 extends over 15 amino acids. CDR1 is SGHTA and CDR2 is FQGNSA in the germline V gene. Filled out from reference TRBV7-2 and TRBJ2-3, the complete variable domain reads GAGVSQSPSNKVTEKGKDVELRCDPISGHTALYWYRQSLGQGLEFLIYFQGNSAPDKSGLPSDRFSAERTGGSVSTLTIQRTQQEDSAVYLCASSLAHSKTDTQYFGPGTRLTVL.

This sequence joins TRBV20-1 and TRBJ1-2; TCRdb's D call of TRBD1 is untestable without DNA. Germline V CDR1 and CDR2: DFQATT, SNEGSKA (reference sequence). This CDR3 has 11 amino acids. CDR3 in amino acids: CSAGRDNGYTF.

This chain connects TRBV18 to TRBJ1-1. This CDR3 region has 16 residues. In germline, CDR1 is KGHSH, CDR2 LQKENI. The CDR3 loop reads CASSPWQDLQSDSAFF.

The rearrangement links TRBV5-1 to TRBJ2-1; TCRdb's D call, TRBD2, is unchecked because there is no DNA. Germline V gene data show CDR1 as SGHRS and CDR2 as YFSETQ. The CDR3 runs 15 residues. The CDR3 region is CASSIGLASGHEQFF.

The chain couples TRBV4-1 to TRBJ2-2; the TCRdb D gene call, TRBD1, has no DNA to confirm it. Per germline, CDR1 MGHRA and CDR2 YSYEKL. CDR3 length equals 16 residues. Here the CDR3 reads CASSQGGAGGTGELFF.